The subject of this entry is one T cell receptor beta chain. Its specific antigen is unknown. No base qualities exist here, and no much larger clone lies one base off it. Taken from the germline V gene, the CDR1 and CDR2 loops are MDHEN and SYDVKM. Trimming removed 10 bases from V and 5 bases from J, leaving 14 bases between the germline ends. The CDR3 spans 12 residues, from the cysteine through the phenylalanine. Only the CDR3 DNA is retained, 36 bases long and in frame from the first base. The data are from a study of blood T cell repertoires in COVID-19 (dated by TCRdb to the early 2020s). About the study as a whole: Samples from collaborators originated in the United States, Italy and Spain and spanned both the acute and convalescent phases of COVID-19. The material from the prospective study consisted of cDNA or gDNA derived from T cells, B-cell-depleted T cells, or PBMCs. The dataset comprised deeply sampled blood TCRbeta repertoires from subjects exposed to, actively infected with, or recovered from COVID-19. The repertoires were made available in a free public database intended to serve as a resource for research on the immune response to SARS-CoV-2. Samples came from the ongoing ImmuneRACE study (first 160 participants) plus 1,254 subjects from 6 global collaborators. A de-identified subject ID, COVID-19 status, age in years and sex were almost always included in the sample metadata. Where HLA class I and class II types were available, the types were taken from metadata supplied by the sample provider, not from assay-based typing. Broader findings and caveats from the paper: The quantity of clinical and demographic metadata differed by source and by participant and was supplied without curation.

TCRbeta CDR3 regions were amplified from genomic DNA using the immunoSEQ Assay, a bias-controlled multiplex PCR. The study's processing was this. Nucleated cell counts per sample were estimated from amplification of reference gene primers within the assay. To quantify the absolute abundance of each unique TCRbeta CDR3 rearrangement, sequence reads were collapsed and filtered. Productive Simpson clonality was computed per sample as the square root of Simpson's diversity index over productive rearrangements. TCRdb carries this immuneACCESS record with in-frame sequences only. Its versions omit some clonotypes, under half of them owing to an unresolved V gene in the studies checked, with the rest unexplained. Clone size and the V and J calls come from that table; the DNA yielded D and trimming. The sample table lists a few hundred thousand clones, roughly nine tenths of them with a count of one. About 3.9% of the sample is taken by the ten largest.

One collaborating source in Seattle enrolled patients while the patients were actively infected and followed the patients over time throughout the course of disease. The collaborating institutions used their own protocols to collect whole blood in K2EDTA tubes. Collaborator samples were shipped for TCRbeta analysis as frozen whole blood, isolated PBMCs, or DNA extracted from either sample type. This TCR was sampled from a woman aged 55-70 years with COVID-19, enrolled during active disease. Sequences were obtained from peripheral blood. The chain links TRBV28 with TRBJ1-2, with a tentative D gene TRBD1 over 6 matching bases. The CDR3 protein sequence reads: CATQGGWYGYTF. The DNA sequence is TGTGCCACCCAAGGGGGTTGGTATGGCTACACCTTC.